Listed below are T cell receptor beta chains from one sample, sequenced in a study of vaccination effects on CD4 cells after COVID-19. The antigens these receptors bind are not known. Sequencing was performed with immunoSEQ multiplex PCR; in TCRdb, only in-frame clones are kept and a portion is missing. The table lists about 24,000 clones, around 70% of them singletons. Sequencing was performed on CD4+ T cells from PBMCs cultured with HCoV-NL63 spike peptides, taken after COVID-19 vaccination. All receptors come from a human donor who received a COVID-19 vaccine. CDR3s include the opening cysteine and the closing phenylalanine or tryptophan. The D gene is left open where the match is weak. Clone size is given for some rows only: seen once, a few or many times, or a class if the clone is expanded.

D,size,J,V,DNA,CDR3
TRBD1,.,TRBJ1-2,TRBV10-1,TGCGCCAGCAGTGAGGGACAGGGCTTCCATGGCTACACCTTC,CASSEGQGFHGYTF
.,.,TRBJ1-6,TRBV25-1,TGTGCCAGCAGTGAATTCTCCGGTGGGGGGGCACCCCTCCACTTT,CASSEFSGGGAPLHF
.,.,TRBJ2-1,TRBV6-5,TGTGCCTCGAGGGGGGGGCTTAGCTACAATGAGCAGTTCTTC,CASRGGLSYNEQFF
TRBD2,.,TRBJ2-5,TRBV5-4,TGTGCCAGCAGCTCACTAGCGGGAGAGGGAGAGACCCAGTACTTC,CASSSLAGEGETQYF
.,.,TRBJ1-4,TRBV7-9,TGTGCCAGCAGGCAGGAGACAACTAATGAAAAACTGTTTTTT,CASRQETTNEKLFF
.,.,TRBJ2-1,TRBV5-1,TGCGCCAGCAGCTTGGGAGGACCCTACAATGAGCAGTTCTTC,CASSLGGPYNEQFF
TRBD1,few,TRBJ2-7,TRBV6-4,TGTGCCAGCAAGGACAGGAGCCCCTACGAGCAGTACTTC,CASKDRSPYEQYF
TRBD2,.,TRBJ2-1,TRBV11-3,TGTGCCAGCAGCCAAACTAGCGGGAAGGTTGGTGAGCAGTTCTTC,CASSQTSGKVGEQFF
TRBD2,.,TRBJ2-1,TRBV10-1,TGCGCCAGCAGTGAAGGTAGCGGGAGCATCGTTTATGAGCAGTTCTTC,CASSEGSGSIVYEQFF
TRBD2,.,TRBJ2-1,TRBV5-5,TGTGCCAGCAGGGAGACTAGCGCTCACAATGAGCAGTTCTTC,CASRETSAHNEQFF
.,.,TRBJ1-1,TRBV19,TGTGCCAGTAGTTTCGGGGGGGGCATTAGGACTGAAGCTTTCTTT,CASSFGGGIRTEAFF
TRBD2,.,TRBJ2-1,TRBV7-8,TGTGCCAGCAGCGAGACTAGCGGGGGTGTCAATGAGCAGTTCTTC,CASSETSGGVNEQFF
.,.,TRBJ1-3,TRBV6-6,TGTGCCAGCAGTCGACGGGGAGAAAACACCATATATTTT,CASSRRGENTIYF
.,.,TRBJ2-6,TRBV6-1,TGTGCCAGCAGTGAGGTGACAGGCTTATTCTCTGGGGCCAACGTCCTGACTTTC,CASSEVTGLFSGANVLTF
TRBD2,medium-sized,TRBJ2-5,TRBV5-8,TGTGCCAGCAGCTCGGGAGAAGCGGGGGTAGAGACCCAGTACTTC,CASSSGEAGVETQYF
.,.,TRBJ2-5,TRBV9,TGTGCCAGCACTCCCGGGTACCAAGAGACCCAGTACTTC,CASTPGYQETQYF
TRBD2,large,TRBJ2-3,TRBV5-1,TGCGCCAGCTGTCCTAGCGGGGGGCCGGGGCAAGATACGCAGTATTTT,CASCPSGGPGQDTQYF
TRBD1,.,TRBJ2-3,TRBV18,TGTGCCAGCTCACCGCGCGGGACAGGGAGATTCACAGATACGCAGTATTTT,CASSPRGTGRFTDTQYF
TRBD1,.,TRBJ1-2,TRBV6-1,TGTGCCAGCAGTGAGGTGTCGACAGGGACCCTCAACTATGGCTACACCTTC,CASSEVSTGTLNYGYTF
.,.,TRBJ2-3,TRBV9,TGTGCCAGCAGCGTACAAGTGACAGATACGCAGTATTTT,CASSVQVTDTQYF
.,.,TRBJ1-1,TRBV25-1,TGTGCCAGCAGTGTGGCCGGACAGAATAAAGCTTTCTTT,CASSVAGQNKAFF
TRBD1,.,TRBJ1-2,TRBV7-9,TGTGCCAGCAGCTTAGATGGACAGGGCTACGGCGGCTACACCTTC,CASSLDGQGYGGYTF
TRBD1,few,TRBJ1-2,TRBV7-8,TGTGCCAGCAGCTTAGGACAGGGCTATGGCTACACCTTC,CASSLGQGYGYTF
.,.,TRBJ1-3,TRBV5-6,TGTGCCAGCAGCTCTCAAAACGTTCTCAACACCATATATTTT,CASSSQNVLNTIYF
.,.,TRBJ1-2,TRBV12-3/TRBV12-4,TGTGCCAGCAGTTTTAGGGGAGACTATGGCTACACCTTC,CASSFRGDYGYTF
TRBD2,few,TRBJ2-1,TRBV11-2,TGTGCCAGCAGCTTAAACGTTCTGGGAGGGTATGGTGAGCAGTTCTTC,CASSLNVLGGYGEQFF
.,.,TRBJ1-2,TRBV7-2,TGTGCCAGCAGCTTAGAGTCAACCTATGGCTACACCTTC,CASSLESTYGYTF
.,few,TRBJ1-1,TRBV29-1,TGCAGCGGTGCTCGACAGGAGATGAACACTGAAGCTTTCTTT,CSGARQEMNTEAFF
.,.,TRBJ2-5,TRBV5-4,TGTGCCAGCAGCTTGGGTGGGGGGTATGGGGAGACCCAGTACTTC,CASSLGGGYGETQYF
.,.,TRBJ1-2,TRBV5-6,TGTGCCAGCAGCCAAGGACGCCATGGCTACACCTTC,CASSQGRHGYTF
.,.,TRBJ2-3,TRBV2,TGTGCCAGCAACCGGGACTGGAGCACAGATACGCAGTATTTT,CASNRDWSTDTQYF
.,.,TRBJ1-1,TRBV5-4,TGTGCCAGCAGCCTCCCGACAGAGATGAACACTGAAGCTTTCTTT,CASSLPTEMNTEAFF
TRBD1,.,TRBJ1-2,TRBV6-1,TGTGCCAGCAGTGAAGGGACAGGGCCAAATCTCTATGGCTACACCTTC,CASSEGTGPNLYGYTF
TRBD1,few,TRBJ2-3,TRBV18,TGTGCCAGCTCGCAATTAGGCGGGACAGGGGGCCCAGATACGCAGTATTTT,CASSQLGGTGGPDTQYF
TRBD1,.,TRBJ2-5,TRBV27,TGTGCCTCAGGGACAGGGGGGAAGACCCAGTACTTC,CASGTGGKTQYF
.,.,TRBJ1-1,TRBV5-1,TGCGCCAGCAGCTTGTCACAGTCGAACACTGAAGCTTTCTTT,CASSLSQSNTEAFF
.,.,TRBJ1-5,TRBV3-1/TRBV3-2,TGTGCCAGCAGCCAAGAGGGGATTCAGCCCCAGCATTTT,CASSQEGIQPQHF
TRBD2,.,TRBJ2-1,TRBV3-1/TRBV3-2,TGTGCCAGCAGCCCTTTAGCGGGGGGGCTGGGTGATGAGCAGTTCTTC,CASSPLAGGLGDEQFF
.,.,TRBJ2-3,TRBV6-5,TGTGCCAGCAGTTACGGGGGGATAAGCACAGATACGCAGTATTTT,CASSYGGISTDTQYF
.,once,TRBJ1-1,TRBV19,TGTGCCAGTAGTTCCAAGGTGGGGCGTGCAGCTTTCTTT,CASSSKVGRAAFF
TRBD1,few,TRBJ2-5,TRBV6-5,TGTGCCAGCAGCCGGCCGGGACAGTGGACGACCCAGTACTTC,CASSRPGQWTTQYF
.,.,TRBJ2-7,TRBV19,TGTGCCAGTAGTGAACAGGGAGCATCCTACGAGCAGTACTTC,CASSEQGASYEQYF
TRBD2,.,TRBJ2-1,TRBV2,TGTGTCGGGGGGGCGGGAGAGGGGATGGGTGAGCAGTTCTTC,CVGGAGEGMGEQFF
TRBD1,.,TRBJ1-4,TRBV27,TGTGCCAGCAGATTATCAGGGACAGCAGCTAATGAAAAACTGTTTTTT,CASRLSGTAANEKLFF
TRBD2,once,TRBJ2-1,TRBV11-2,TGTGCCAGCAGTTTCTTTGGCGGGGGGGCCAGGGAGCAGTTCTTC,CASSFFGGGAREQFF
.,few,TRBJ1-5,TRBV19,TGTGCCAGTAGTAAACACCGGGACTTTAGCAATCAGCCCCAGCATTTT,CASSKHRDFSNQPQHF
TRBD1,.,TRBJ2-3,TRBV5-6,TGTGCCAGCAGCTTTACAACCGGGACAGGGGTTACAGATACGCAGTATTTT,CASSFTTGTGVTDTQYF
TRBD1,.,TRBJ1-2,TRBV27,TGTGCCAGCAGTTTAAACAGGGGCTATGGCTACACCTTC,CASSLNRGYGYTF
.,.,TRBJ2-2,TRBV4-2,TGTGCCAGCAGCCAATACAGGGCGAACACCGGGGAGCTGTTTTTT,CASSQYRANTGELFF
.,.,TRBJ2-3,TRBV5-1,TGCGCCAGCAGCTTGACCCCATCCACAGATACGCAGTATTTT,CASSLTPSTDTQYF
TRBD2,.,TRBJ2-5,TRBV5-4,TGTGCCAGCAGCTTAAAAGCGGGGGGCCTGGAGACCCAGTACTTC,CASSLKAGGLETQYF
.,.,TRBJ1-2,TRBV2,TGTGCCAGCAGACTTGACCGTGATGGCTACACCTTC,CASRLDRDGYTF